The 4 T cell receptor beta chains given below trace back to one sample, sequenced in a study of CD8+ T cells in alopecia areata. As the sequencing template, cDNA was produced by extracting RNA and reverse transcribing it. Clones were read by immunoSEQ multiplex PCR, and TCRdb kept only the in-frame ones, dropping some. The sample yields about 110,000 clones, 50% to 70% seen once. Sequencing input: NKG2D-low CD8+ T cells sorted from blood. These receptors all come from a human donor with alopecia areata.

The chain employs TRBV15 and TRBJ2-5; D ambiguous. Per the germline V gene, CDR1 is LNHNV and CDR2 is YYDKDF (reference sequence). CDR3 size: 11 residues. V dropped 0 bases and J dropped 5 bases, with 1 base sitting between them. The DNA of the CDR3 is TGTGCCACCAGCAGAGATGAGACCCAGTACTTC. Its protein product is CATSRDETQYF.

This clone showed up just a few times. The chain links TRBV4-1 to TRBJ2-5; 12 bases map to TRBD1. The CDR3 covers 14 residues. Germline V gene sequence: CDR1 MGHRA, CDR2 YSYEKL. V shed 8 bases, J shed 5 bases, and the junction held 6 bases outside the gene matches. CDR3: CASSGQGAFETQYF. In DNA form, the CDR3 reads TGCGCCAGCTCGGGACAGGGGGCGTTTGAGACCCAGTACTTC.

This chain links TRBV30 with TRBJ2-1; tentatively, D is TRBD2 (5 bases). Trimming left V 5 bases short and J 6 bases short, with 14 bases between. There are 13 residues in the CDR3. Germline lookup yields CDR1 GTSNPN and CDR2 SVGIG (reference sequence). CDR3 sequence reads: CAWGSGLSNEQFF. The CDR3 DNA follows: TGTGCCTGGGGATCTGGACTTTCCAATGAGCAGTTCTTC. Drawing the rest from reference TRBV30 and TRBJ2-1, the complete variable domain is SQTIHQWPATLVQPVGSPLSLECTVEGTSNPNLYWYRQAAGRGLQLLFYSVGIGQISSEVPQNLSASRPQDRQFILSSKKLLLSDSGFYLCAWGSGLSNEQFFGPGTRLTVL.

The chain links TRBV7-9 to TRBJ2-3; no clear D gene. Germline CDR1 SEHNR, CDR2 FQNEAQ (reference sequence). V was pared by 5 bases and J by 5 bases, with 23 bases between. This CDR3 has 17 residues. CDR3 in DNA: TGTGCCAGCAGCCCCCCGATCCTCGGGTCTCTAGGAGATACGCAGTATTTT. Amino acid sequence: CASSPPILGSLGDTQYF. Drawing the rest from reference TRBV7-9 and TRBJ2-3, the complete variable domain is DTGVSQNPRHKITKRGQNVTFRCDPISEHNRLYWYRQTLGQGPEFLTYFQNEAQLEKSRLLSDRFSAERPKGSFSTLEIQRTEQGDSAMYLCASSPPILGSLGDTQYFGPGTRLTVL.